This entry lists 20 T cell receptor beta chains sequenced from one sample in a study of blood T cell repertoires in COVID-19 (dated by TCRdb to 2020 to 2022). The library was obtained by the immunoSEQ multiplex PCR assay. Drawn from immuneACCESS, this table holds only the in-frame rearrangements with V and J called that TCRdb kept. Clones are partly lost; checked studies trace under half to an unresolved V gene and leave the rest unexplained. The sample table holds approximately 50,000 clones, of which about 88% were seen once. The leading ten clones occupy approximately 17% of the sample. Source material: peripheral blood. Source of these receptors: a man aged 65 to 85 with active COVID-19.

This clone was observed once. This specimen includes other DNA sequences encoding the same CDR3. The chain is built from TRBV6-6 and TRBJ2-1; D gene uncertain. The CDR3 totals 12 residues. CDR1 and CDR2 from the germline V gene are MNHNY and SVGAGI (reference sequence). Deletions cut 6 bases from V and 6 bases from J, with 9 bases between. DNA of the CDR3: TGTGCCAGCAGCTTCCGAGGCAATGAGCAGTTCTTC. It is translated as CASSFRGNEQFF.

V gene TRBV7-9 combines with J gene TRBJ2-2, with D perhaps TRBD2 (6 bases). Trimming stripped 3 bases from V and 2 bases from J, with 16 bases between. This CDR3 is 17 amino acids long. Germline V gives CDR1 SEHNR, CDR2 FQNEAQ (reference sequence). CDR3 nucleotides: TGTGCCAGCAGCTTGGACCGTCCGGGGACTAACACCGGGGAGCTGTTTTTT. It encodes CASSLDRPGTNTGELFF.

The CDR3 is CASSELLEQFF. The CDR3 DNA is TGTGCCAGCAGTGAGTTGTTAGAGCAGTTCTTC. The chain combines TRBV6-1 with TRBJ2-1; no firm D call. The germline V gene encodes CDR1 MNHNS and CDR2 SASEGT. Trimming removed 3 bases at V and 10 bases at J, with 7 bases between. This CDR3 is built from 11 residues.

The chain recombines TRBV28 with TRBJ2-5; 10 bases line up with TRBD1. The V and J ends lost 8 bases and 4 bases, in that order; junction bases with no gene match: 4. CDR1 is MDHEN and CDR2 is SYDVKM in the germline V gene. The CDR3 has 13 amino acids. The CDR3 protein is CASGGTGAETQYF. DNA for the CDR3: TGTGCCAGCGGTGGGACAGGGGCAGAGACCCAGTACTTC.

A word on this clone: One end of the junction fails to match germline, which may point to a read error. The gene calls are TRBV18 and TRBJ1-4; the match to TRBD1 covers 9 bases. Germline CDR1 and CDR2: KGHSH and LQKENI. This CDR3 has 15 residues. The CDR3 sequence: CASSSPGQGQEKLFF. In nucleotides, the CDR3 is TGTGCCAGCTCATCACCGGGACAGGGACAGGAAAAACTGTTTTTT.

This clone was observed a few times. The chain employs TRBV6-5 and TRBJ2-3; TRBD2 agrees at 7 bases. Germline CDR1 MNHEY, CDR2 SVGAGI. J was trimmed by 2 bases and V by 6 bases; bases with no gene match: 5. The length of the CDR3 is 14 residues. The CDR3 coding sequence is TGTGCCAGCAGCGGGGACTACCTCACAGATACGCAGTATTTT. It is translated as CASSGDYLTDTQYF.

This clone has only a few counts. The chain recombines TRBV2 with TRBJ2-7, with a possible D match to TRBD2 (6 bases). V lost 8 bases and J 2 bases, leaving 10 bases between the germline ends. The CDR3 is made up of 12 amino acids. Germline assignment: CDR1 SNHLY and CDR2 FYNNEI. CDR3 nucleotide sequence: TGTGCCAGCGGGGGAGGCCCCTACGAGCAGTACTTC. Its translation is CASGGGPYEQYF.

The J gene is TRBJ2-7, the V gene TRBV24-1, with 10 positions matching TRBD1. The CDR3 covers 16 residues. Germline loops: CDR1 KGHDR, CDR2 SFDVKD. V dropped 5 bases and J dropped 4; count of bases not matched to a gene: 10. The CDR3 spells CATSAPGQGGSYEQYF. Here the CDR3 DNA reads TGTGCCACCAGTGCTCCTGGACAGGGGGGGTCTTACGAGCAGTACTTC.

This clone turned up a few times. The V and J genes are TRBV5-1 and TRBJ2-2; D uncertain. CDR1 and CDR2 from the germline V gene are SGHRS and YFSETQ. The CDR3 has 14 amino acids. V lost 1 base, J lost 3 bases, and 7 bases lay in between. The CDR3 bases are TGCGCCAGCAGCTTGCTCAGCGACACCGGGGAGCTGTTTTTT. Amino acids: CASSLLSDTGELFF. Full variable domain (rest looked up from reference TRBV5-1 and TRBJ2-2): KAGVTQTPRYLIKTRGQQVTLSCSPISGHRSVSWYQQTPGQGLQFLFEYFSETQRNKGNFPGRFSGRQFSNSRSEMNVSTLELGDSALYLCASSLLSDTGELFFGEGSRLTVL.

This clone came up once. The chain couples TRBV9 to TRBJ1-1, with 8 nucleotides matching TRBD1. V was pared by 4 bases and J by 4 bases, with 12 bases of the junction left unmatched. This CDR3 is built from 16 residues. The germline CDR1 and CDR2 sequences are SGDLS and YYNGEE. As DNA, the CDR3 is TGTGCCAGCAGCCCGCAGGGGGCCGGGGTAAGCACTGAAGCTTTCTTT. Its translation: CASSPQGAGVSTEAFF. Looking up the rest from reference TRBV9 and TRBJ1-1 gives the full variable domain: DSGVTQTPKHLITATGQRVTLRCSPRSGDLSVYWYQQSLDQGLQFLIQYYNGEERAKGNILERFSAQQFPDLHSELNLSSLELGDSALYFCASSPQGAGVSTEAFFGQGTRLTVV.

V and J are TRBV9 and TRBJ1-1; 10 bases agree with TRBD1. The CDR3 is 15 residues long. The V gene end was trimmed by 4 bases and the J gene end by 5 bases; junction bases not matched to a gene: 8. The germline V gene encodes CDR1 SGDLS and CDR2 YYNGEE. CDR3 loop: CASSHFGTGDTEAFF. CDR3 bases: TGTGCCAGCAGCCATTTTGGGACAGGGGATACTGAAGCTTTCTTT.

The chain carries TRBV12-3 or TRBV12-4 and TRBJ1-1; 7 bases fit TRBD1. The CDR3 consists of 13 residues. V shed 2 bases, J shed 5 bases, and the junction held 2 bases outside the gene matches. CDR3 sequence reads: CASSLTGVTEAFF. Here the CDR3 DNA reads TGTGCCAGCAGTTTAACAGGGGTGACTGAAGCTTTCTTT.

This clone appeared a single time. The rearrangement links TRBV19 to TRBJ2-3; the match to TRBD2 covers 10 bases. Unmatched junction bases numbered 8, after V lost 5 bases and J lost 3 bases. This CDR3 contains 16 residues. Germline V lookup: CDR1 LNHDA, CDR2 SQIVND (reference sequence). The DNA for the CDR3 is TGTGCCAGTAGTGTCGGGACTAGCGTTGGGACAGATACGCAGTATTTT. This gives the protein CASSVGTSVGTDTQYF. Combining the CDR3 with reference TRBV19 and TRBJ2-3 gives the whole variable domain DGGITQSPKYLFRKEGQNVTLSCEQNLNHDAMYWYRQDPGQGLRLIYYSQIVNDFQKGDIAEGYSVSREKKESFPLTVTSAQKNPTAFYLCASSVGTSVGTDTQYFGPGTRLTVL.

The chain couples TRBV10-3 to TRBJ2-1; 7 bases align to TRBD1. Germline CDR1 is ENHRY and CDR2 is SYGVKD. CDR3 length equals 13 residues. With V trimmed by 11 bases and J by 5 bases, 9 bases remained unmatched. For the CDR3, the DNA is TGTGCCGGAAGCAAACAGGGGAACAATGAGCAGTTCTTC. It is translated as CAGSKQGNNEQFF.

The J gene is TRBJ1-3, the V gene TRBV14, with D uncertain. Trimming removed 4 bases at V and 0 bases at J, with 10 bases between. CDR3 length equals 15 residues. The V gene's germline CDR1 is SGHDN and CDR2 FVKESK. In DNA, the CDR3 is TGTGCCAGCAGCCCCGACGGCGGCTCTGGAAACACCATATATTTT. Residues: CASSPDGGSGNTIYF.

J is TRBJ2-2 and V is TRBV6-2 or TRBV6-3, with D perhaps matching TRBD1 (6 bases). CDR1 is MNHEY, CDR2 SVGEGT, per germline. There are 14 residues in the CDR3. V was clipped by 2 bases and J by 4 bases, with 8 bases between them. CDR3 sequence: CASSYLRGTGELFF. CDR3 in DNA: TGTGCCAGCAGTTACCTCAGGGGCACCGGGGAGCTGTTTTTT.

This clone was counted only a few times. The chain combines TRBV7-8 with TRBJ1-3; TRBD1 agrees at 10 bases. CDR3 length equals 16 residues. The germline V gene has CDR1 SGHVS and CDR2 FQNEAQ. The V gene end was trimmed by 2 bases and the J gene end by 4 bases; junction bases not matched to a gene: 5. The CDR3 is CASSLRTGGGGNTIYF. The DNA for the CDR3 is TGTGCCAGCAGCTTAAGGACAGGGGGGGGAGGAAACACCATATATTTT.

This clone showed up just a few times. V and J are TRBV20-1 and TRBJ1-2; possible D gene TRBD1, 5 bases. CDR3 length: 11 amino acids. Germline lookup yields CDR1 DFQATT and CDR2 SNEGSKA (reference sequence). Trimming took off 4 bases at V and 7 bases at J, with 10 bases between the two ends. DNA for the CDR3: TGCAGTGCTACTGGGGCAGGTGGCTACACCTTC. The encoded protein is CSATGAGGYTF.

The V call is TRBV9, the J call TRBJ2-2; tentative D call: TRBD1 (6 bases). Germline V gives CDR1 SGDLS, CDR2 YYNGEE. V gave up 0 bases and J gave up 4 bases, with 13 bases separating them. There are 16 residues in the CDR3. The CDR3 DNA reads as TGTGCCAGCAGCGTAGGTAACAGGGACGTCACCGGGGAGCTGTTTTTT. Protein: CASSVGNRDVTGELFF.

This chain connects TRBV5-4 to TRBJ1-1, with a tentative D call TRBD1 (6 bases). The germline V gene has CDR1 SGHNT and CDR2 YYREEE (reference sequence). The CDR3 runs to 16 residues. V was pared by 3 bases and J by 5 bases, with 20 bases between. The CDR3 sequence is CASSSGGGSGWTEAFF. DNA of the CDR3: TGTGCCAGCAGCTCGGGCGGGGGCAGCGGTTGGACTGAAGCTTTCTTT.